This is a list of T cell receptor beta chains from one sample in a study of T cell changes during pregnancy in multiple sclerosis. The data were produced by immunoSEQ multiplex PCR, yet TCRdb's version contains in-frame clones alone and is incomplete. The sample includes around 30,000 clones, approximately 89% seen only once; the top ten take 5% to 6%. Sequences were derived from CD8+ T cells from peripheral blood mononuclear cells, sampled in the first trimester of pregnancy. The receptors come from a female donor with multiple sclerosis, enrolled in a pregnancy study. Both conserved end residues are part of each CDR3. D genes are given only for firm matches. Some rows mark clone size as missing; the rest say once, few, many or name a class of expanded clone.

v_call	clone_size	d_call	j_call	cdr3_nt	cdr3_aa
TRBV2	few	.	TRBJ1-1	TGTGCCAGCAGTGAGTGGGGCAATGAAGCTTTCTTT	CASSEWGNEAFF
TRBV7-9	.	.	TRBJ1-2	TGTGCCAGCAGCTCTACCTTTCTTTCGGGCTATGGCTACACCTTC	CASSSTFLSGYGYTF
TRBV14	.	TRBD1	TRBJ2-7	TGTGCCAGCAGCCCCCAGGACAGGGGCCCCTACGAGCAGTACTTC	CASSPQDRGPYEQYF
TRBV6-1	.	TRBD2	TRBJ2-3	TGTGCCAGCAGTGACACCACGGGACTACTAGATACGCAGTATTTT	CASSDTTGLLDTQYF
TRBV18	few	.	TRBJ2-2	TGTGCCAGCTCACCCCCTCGGAGAGAGTACACCGGGGAGCTGTTTTTT	CASSPPRREYTGELFF
TRBV7-6	many	TRBD2	TRBJ2-1	TGTGCCAGCAGCTATGGGGTAGGGGAGGGGAGTGAGCAGTTCTTC	CASSYGVGEGSEQFF
TRBV28	.	.	TRBJ2-2	TGTGCCAGCAGTCAACGGGGTACCGGGGAGCTGTTTTTT	CASSQRGTGELFF
TRBV6-5	.	.	TRBJ2-7	TGTGCCAGCAGTTATGGGGTCGCTAGCGCGTACGAGCAGTACTTC	CASSYGVASAYEQYF
TRBV28	.	.	TRBJ2-7	TGTGCCAGCAGTTTAGGGGCCGGCTACGAGCAGTACTTC	CASSLGAGYEQYF
TRBV25-1	few	.	TRBJ2-3	TGTGCCAGCAGTGCCCCGGTGCACCTAAGCACAGATACGCAGTATTTT	CASSAPVHLSTDTQYF
TRBV19	.	TRBD1	TRBJ2-5	TGTGCCAGTAATAGGGGCAGGGGGAAGACCCAGTACTTC	CASNRGRGKTQYF
TRBV5-6	.	TRBD2	TRBJ2-1	TGTGCCAGCAGCGTTGGGACTAGCGGTGAGCAGTTCTTC	CASSVGTSGEQFF
TRBV4-1	.	TRBD2	TRBJ2-2	TGCGCCAGCAGCCAAGATCAACTAGCGGGAGCCTGGGACACCGGGGAGCTGTTTTTT	CASSQDQLAGAWDTGELFF
TRBV6-5	few	.	TRBJ1-1	TGTGCCAGCAGTTACTCGATTTCCCCGGGGAACACTGAAGCTTTCTTT	CASSYSISPGNTEAFF
TRBV4-2	.	TRBD1	TRBJ1-1	TGTGCCAGCAGCCACAAGACAGGGGCGAACACTGAAGCTTTCTTT	CASSHKTGANTEAFF
TRBV27	.	TRBD2	TRBJ2-7	TGTGCCAGCAGTGAGCGACTAGCGGGAATCTACGAGCAGTACTTC	CASSERLAGIYEQYF
TRBV6-1	.	TRBD1	TRBJ1-1	TGTGCCAGCAGTGAACAGCCGGGACAGGGGACCACTGAAGCTTTCTTT	CASSEQPGQGTTEAFF
TRBV30	.	.	TRBJ2-1	TGTGCCTGGAGGGGGCCGCGGGGAGGGGGAAATGAGCAGTTCTTC	CAWRGPRGGGNEQFF
TRBV6-6	once	.	TRBJ2-2	TGTGCCAGCATCCCGACTATCCCGAACACCGGGGAGCTGTTTTTT	CASIPTIPNTGELFF
TRBV15	.	TRBD2	TRBJ2-3	TGTGCCACCAGCAGAGATGGGACTAGCGGAAACACAGATACGCAGTATTTT	CATSRDGTSGNTDTQYF
TRBV10-2	.	.	TRBJ1-2	TGCGCCAGCAGTGACAGCGCTAACTATGGCTACACCTTC	CASSDSANYGYTF
TRBV4-1	.	.	TRBJ2-1	TGCGCCAGCAGCCAAGTTTCGGCTAGTAGGAATGAGCAGTTCTTC	CASSQVSASRNEQFF
TRBV27	.	.	TRBJ1-1	TGTGCCAGCAGTCTCTCATTGCGGGGAACTGAAGCTTTCTTT	CASSLSLRGTEAFF
TRBV9	.	TRBD2	TRBJ2-1	TGTGCCAGCAGCCCCAGGGGACTAGCGGGAGGGCCGGGGTCTAGTGAGCAGTTCTTC	CASSPRGLAGGPGSSEQFF
TRBV19	.	TRBD1	TRBJ2-7	TGTGCCAGTAGTCCCGGGACAGGGTTGGACGAGCAGTACTTC	CASSPGTGLDEQYF
TRBV30	once	TRBD2	TRBJ2-7	TGTGCCTGGACACAATACTATTTAGCGGGAGGGGAGGACGAGCAGTACTTC	CAWTQYYLAGGEDEQYF
TRBV6-4	.	TRBD2	TRBJ2-3	TGTGCCAGCAGTGACGGGACTAGTGTCACAGATACGCAGTATTTT	CASSDGTSVTDTQYF
TRBV30	.	.	TRBJ1-1	TGTGCCTGGAGTCTGGGGGGGAACACTGAAGCTTTCTTT	CAWSLGGNTEAFF
TRBV6-5	.	.	TRBJ1-5	TGTGCCAGCAGCCCCGACAATAGCAATCAGCCCCAGCATTTT	CASSPDNSNQPQHF
TRBV9	.	TRBD2	TRBJ2-5	TGTGCCAGCAGCGTGAGGTGGGAGGGACAAGAGACCCAGTACTTC	CASSVRWEGQETQYF
TRBV5-6	once	.	TRBJ2-2	TGTGCCAGCAGCTTGGTTTCGGGACTGACTAACACCGGGGAGCTGTTTTTT	CASSLVSGLTNTGELFF
TRBV27	once	.	TRBJ2-1	TGTGCCAGCAGCGAGCGGGTCTCCTACAATGAGCAGTTCTTC	CASSERVSYNEQFF
TRBV13	.	.	TRBJ2-2	TGTGCCAGCAGCTTACGGGGGTTCGCCGGGGAGCTGTTTTTT	CASSLRGFAGELFF
TRBV30	.	TRBD2	TRBJ2-1	TGTGCCTGGAGTGTATCCTTCTATGGCGGGAGTACGAACAATGAGCAGTTCTTC	CAWSVSFYGGSTNNEQFF
TRBV27	.	TRBD1	TRBJ2-1	TGTGCCAGCAGTTCTCGGGACAGGGCCTACAATGAGCAGTTCTTC	CASSSRDRAYNEQFF
TRBV27	.	TRBD2	TRBJ2-3	TGTGCCAGCAGTTTTGTCACTAGCGGGAGGGCCGAATATACGCAGTATTTT	CASSFVTSGRAEYTQYF
TRBV5-6	.	TRBD1	TRBJ2-3	TGTGCCAGCAGCTTTGGGAAAAAGACAGGGGACGCGCAGTATTTT	CASSFGKKTGDAQYF
TRBV4-1	.	.	TRBJ1-1	TGCGCCAGCAGCCAAGGACAAACTAACACTGAAGCTTTCTTT	CASSQGQTNTEAFF
TRBV19	.	TRBD2	TRBJ2-1	TGTGCCAGTACACTCCTTTCGGGACTAGCGGGAAACAATGAGCAGTTCTTC	CASTLLSGLAGNNEQFF
TRBV27	once	.	TRBJ2-7	TGTGCCAGCAGTTCGCAGCGGCCCTACGAGCAGTACTTC	CASSSQRPYEQYF
TRBV4-1	.	TRBD2	TRBJ2-1	TGCGCCAGCAGCCAAGTCTGGGTAGGGACTAGCGGTTACAATGAGCAGTTCTTC	CASSQVWVGTSGYNEQFF
TRBV18	once	.	TRBJ2-7	TGTGCCAGCTCACCACCGGTATTCGGAGACCGAACCTACGAGCAGTACTTC	CASSPPVFGDRTYEQYF
TRBV7-2	.	TRBD2	TRBJ2-7	TGTGCCAGCAGCTTAGAGGAGTGGACTAGCGGGAGACGTAGGGACGAGCAGTACTTC	CASSLEEWTSGRRRDEQYF
TRBV19	.	.	TRBJ1-1	TGTGCCAGTAGAGCACTGGGCATGAACACTGAAGCTTTCTTT	CASRALGMNTEAFF
TRBV4-1	.	TRBD1	TRBJ1-2	TGCGCCAGCAGCCAAGATCGGACAGGAGATTTTAACTATGGCTACACCTTC	CASSQDRTGDFNYGYTF
TRBV10-3	.	TRBD1	TRBJ1-1	TGTGCCATCAGTGCCGACAGGGAGACTGAAGCTTTCTTT	CAISADRETEAFF
TRBV6-1	.	TRBD1	TRBJ1-2	TGTGCCAGCAGTGACCTACAGGGGGCAGGGGGCTACACCTTC	CASSDLQGAGGYTF
TRBV10-3	.	TRBD2	TRBJ2-7	TGTGCCATCAGTGAGATGTGGTTAGCGGGAGGGTTCCCCTACGAGCAGTACTTC	CAISEMWLAGGFPYEQYF
TRBV2	once	.	TRBJ2-7	TGTGCCAGCAGTTCAGGGGCCCTTCCCTACGAGCAGTACTTC	CASSSGALPYEQYF
TRBV27	.	.	TRBJ1-5	TGTGCCAGCAGTTCCGGGGGTTACAATCAGCCCCAGCATTTT	CASSSGGYNQPQHF
TRBV10-3	.	.	TRBJ2-5	TGTGCCATCAGTGAGGAAGTAGCACCAGAGACCCAGTACTTC	CAISEEVAPETQYF
TRBV19	.	TRBD2	TRBJ2-1	TGTGCCAGTAGTATAATCCTAGCGGGAGGCAATGAGCAGTTCTTC	CASSIILAGGNEQFF
TRBV5-6	.	.	TRBJ2-1	TGTGCCAGCAGCTTGGTAACAGGCAATGAGCAGTTCTTC	CASSLVTGNEQFF
TRBV5-4	.	TRBD2	TRBJ2-3	TGTGCCAGCAGCGAAGGACTAGCGGGACTAGCCACAGATACGCAGTATTTT	CASSEGLAGLATDTQYF
TRBV9	.	TRBD1	TRBJ2-7	TGTGCCAGCAGCGGAACCTCGGACAGGGTCTACGAGCAGTACTTC	CASSGTSDRVYEQYF
TRBV11-2	.	.	TRBJ1-2	TGTGCCAGCAGCTTACGGGATGGCTACACCTTC	CASSLRDGYTF
TRBV18	.	.	TRBJ2-3	TGTGCCAGCTCCCTTGGTAGAAACACAGATACGCAGTATTTT	CASSLGRNTDTQYF